This record covers a single TCR beta chain. Its matching antigen is unknown. The sample belongs to a study of cytomegalovirus exposure and HLA in healthy donors. This CDR3 is 15 amino acids long. V was pared by 1 base and J by 0 bases, with 7 bases between. Germline CDR1 and CDR2: SEHNR and FQNEAQ (reference sequence). Study-wide points: The authors excluded some V segments, including TRBV6-2 and TRBV6-3, as indistinguishable. Previous analysis showed most TCR beta V segments were productive about 90% or about 30% of the time. The study flagged around 150 TCR beta chains as cytomegalovirus-associated.

The PCR employed 60 Vbeta primers together with 13 Jbeta primers. Sequencing used immunoSEQ multiplex PCR; TCRdb keeps in-frame clones, though not all of them. The sample contains about 140,000 clones, 65% to 80% of which appear only once. The chain joins TRBV7-9 to TRBJ2-1; possibly TRBD2 for D (6 bases). The TCR originated in a male donor in good health and CMV-seronegative. The sample comprised PBMCs. The CDR3 here is CASSLVRGSYNEQFF. The CDR3, as DNA: TGTGCCAGCAGCTTAGTGCGGGGCTCCTACAATGAGCAGTTCTTC.